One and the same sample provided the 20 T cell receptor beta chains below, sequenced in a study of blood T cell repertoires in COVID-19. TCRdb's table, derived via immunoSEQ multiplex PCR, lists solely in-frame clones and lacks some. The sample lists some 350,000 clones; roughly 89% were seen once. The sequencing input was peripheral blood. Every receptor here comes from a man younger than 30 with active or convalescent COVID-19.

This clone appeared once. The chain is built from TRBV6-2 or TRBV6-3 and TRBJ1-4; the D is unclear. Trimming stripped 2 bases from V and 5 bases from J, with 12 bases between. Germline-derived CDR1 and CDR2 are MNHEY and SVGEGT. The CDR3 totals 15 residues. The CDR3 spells CASSYRPSSNEKLFF. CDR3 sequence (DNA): TGTGCCAGCAGTTACCGCCCGTCGAGCAATGAAAAACTGTTTTTT.

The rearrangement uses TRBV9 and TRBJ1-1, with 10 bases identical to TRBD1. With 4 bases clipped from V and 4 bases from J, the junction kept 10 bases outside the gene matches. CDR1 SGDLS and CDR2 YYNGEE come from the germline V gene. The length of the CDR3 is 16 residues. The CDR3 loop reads CASSPGTGVTSTEAFF. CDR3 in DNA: TGTGCCAGCAGCCCAGGGACAGGGGTGACGAGCACTGAAGCTTTCTTT.

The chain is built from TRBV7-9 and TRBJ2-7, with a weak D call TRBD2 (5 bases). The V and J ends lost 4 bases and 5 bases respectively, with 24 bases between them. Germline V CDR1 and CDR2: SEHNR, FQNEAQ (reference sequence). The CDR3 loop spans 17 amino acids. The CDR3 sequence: CASSSWVRTGSNHEQYF. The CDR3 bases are TGTGCCAGCAGCTCTTGGGTCAGAACGGGGTCAAACCACGAGCAGTACTTC.

The CDR3 DNA reads as TGTGCCAGCAGCGTAGTTGACAAGAACACTGAAGCTTTCTTT. It translates to CASSVVDKNTEAFF. V gene TRBV9 combines with J gene TRBJ1-1; no clear D gene. Germline V gives CDR1 SGDLS, CDR2 YYNGEE. This CDR3 has 14 amino acids. Deletions cut 0 bases from V and 1 base from J, with 7 bases between.

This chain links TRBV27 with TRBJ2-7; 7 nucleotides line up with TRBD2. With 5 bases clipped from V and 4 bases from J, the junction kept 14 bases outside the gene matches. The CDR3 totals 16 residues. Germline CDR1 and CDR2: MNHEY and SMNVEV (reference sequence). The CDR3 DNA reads TGTGCCAGCAGTCCCCTGGATAGCGGGTTGCGTTACGAGCAGTACTTC. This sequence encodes CASSPLDSGLRYEQYF.

CDR3 in DNA: TGTGCCAGCAGTTTCCTAGCGGGTGCTTACGAGCAGTTCTTC. It yields the protein CASSFLAGAYEQFF. This chain connects TRBV27 to TRBJ2-1; 8 nucleotides align to TRBD2. The CDR3 runs to 14 residues. Germline V CDR1 and CDR2: MNHEY, SMNVEV (reference sequence). V gave up 3 bases and J gave up 10 bases; unmatched junction bases: 8.

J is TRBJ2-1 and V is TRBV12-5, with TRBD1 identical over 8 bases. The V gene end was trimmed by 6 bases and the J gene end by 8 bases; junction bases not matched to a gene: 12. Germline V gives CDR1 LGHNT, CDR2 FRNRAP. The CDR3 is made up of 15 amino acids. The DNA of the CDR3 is TGTGCTAGTGGCCCAGGACAGGGTAGTGCCTATGAGCAGTTCTTC. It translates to CASGPGQGSAYEQFF.

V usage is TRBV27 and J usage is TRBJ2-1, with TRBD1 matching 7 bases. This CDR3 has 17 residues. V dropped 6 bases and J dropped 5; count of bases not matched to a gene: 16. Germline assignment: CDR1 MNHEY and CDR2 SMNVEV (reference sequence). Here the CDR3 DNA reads TGTGCCAGCAGCCAAGGGACAGTTAATGAGGGGAACAATGAGCAGTTCTTC. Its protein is CASSQGTVNEGNNEQFF.

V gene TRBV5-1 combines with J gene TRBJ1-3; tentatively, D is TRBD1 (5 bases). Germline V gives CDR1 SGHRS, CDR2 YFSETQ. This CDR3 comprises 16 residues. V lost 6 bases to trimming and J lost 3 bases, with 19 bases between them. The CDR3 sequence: CASTSKSGPDGNTIYF. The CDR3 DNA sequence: TGCGCCAGCACCTCAAAATCAGGGCCGGATGGAAACACCATATATTTT.

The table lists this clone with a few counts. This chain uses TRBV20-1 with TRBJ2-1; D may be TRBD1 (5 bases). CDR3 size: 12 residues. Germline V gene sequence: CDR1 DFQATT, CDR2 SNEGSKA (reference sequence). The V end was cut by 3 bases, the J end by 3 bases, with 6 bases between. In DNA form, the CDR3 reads TGCAGTGCTAGTGACAGCTACAATGAGCAGTTCTTC. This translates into CSASDSYNEQFF.

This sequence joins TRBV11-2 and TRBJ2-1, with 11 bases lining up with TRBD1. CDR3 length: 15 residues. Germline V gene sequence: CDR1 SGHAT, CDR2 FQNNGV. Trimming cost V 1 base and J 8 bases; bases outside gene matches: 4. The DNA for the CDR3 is TGTGCCAGCAGCTTAGTGGGACAGGGGGGCGATGAGCAGTTCTTC. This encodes CASSLVGQGGDEQFF.

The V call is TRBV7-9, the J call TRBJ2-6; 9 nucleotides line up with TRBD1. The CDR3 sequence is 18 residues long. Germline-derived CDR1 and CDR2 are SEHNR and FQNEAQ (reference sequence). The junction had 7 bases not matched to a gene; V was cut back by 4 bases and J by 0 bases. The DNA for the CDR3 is TGTGCCAGCAGCTCCCGACAGGGGGGGAACTCTGGGGCCAACGTCCTGACTTTC. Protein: CASSSRQGGNSGANVLTF.

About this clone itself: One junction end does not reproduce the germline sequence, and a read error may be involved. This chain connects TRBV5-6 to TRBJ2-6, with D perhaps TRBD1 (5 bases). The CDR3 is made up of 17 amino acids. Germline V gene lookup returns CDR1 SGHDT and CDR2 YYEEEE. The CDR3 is CASSELIVASGANVLTF. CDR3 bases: TGTGCCAGCAGCGAATTGATAGTCGCCTCTGGGGCCAACGTGCTGACTTTC.

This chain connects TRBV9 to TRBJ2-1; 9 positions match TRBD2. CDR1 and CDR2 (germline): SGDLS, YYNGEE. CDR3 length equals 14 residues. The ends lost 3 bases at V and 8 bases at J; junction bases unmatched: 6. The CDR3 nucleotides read TGTGCCAGCAGCGCCCGGACTAGCGTCGATGAGCAGTTCTTC. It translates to CASSARTSVDEQFF.

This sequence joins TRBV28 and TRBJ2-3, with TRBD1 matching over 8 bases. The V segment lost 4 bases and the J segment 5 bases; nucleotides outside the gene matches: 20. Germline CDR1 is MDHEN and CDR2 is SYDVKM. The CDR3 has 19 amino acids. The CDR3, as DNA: TGTGCCAGCAGTTCTTGGGTGGTACAGGGGGACCTTGGGAGAGATACGCAGTATTTT. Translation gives CASSSWVVQGDLGRDTQYF.

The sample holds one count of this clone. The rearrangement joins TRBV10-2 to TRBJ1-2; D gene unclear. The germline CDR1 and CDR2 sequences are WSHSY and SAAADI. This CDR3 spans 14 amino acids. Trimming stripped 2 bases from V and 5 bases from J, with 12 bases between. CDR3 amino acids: CASSEAGSQYGYTF. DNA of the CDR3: TGCGCCAGCAGTGAGGCGGGGTCACAGTATGGCTACACCTTC.

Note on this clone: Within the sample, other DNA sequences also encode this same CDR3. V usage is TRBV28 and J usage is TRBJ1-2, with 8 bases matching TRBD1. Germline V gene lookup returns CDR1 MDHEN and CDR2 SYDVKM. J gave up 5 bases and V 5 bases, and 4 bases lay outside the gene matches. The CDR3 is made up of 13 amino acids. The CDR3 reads CASSLTGGYGYTF. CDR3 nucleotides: TGTGCCAGCAGTCTTACAGGGGGTTATGGCTACACCTTC.

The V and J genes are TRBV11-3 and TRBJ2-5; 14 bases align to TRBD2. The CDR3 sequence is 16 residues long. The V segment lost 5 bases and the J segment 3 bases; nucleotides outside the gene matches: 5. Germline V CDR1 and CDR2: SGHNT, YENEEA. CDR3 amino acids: CASSTGLAGAEETQYF. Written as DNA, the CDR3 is TGTGCCAGCAGCACGGGACTAGCGGGAGCGGAAGAGACCCAGTACTTC.

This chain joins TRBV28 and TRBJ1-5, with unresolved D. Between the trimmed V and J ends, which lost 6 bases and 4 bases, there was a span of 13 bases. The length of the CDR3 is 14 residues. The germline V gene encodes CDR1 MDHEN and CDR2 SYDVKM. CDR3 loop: CASSPPPVNQPQHF. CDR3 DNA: TGTGCCAGCAGCCCCCCCCCTGTTAATCAGCCCCAGCATTTT.

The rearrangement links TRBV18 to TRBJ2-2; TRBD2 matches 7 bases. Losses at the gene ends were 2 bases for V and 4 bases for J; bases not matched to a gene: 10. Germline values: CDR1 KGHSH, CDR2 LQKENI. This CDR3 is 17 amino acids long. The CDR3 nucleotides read TGTGCCAGCTCACCATCTGGGCGACTAGCTTCCACCGGGGAGCTGTTTTTT. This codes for CASSPSGRLASTGELFF. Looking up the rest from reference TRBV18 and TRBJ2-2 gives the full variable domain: NAGVMQNPRHLVRRRGQEARLRCSPMKGHSHVYWYRQLPEEGLKFMVYLQKENIIDESGMPKERFSAEFPKEGPSILRIQQVVRGDSAAYFCASSPSGRLASTGELFFGEGSRLTVL.